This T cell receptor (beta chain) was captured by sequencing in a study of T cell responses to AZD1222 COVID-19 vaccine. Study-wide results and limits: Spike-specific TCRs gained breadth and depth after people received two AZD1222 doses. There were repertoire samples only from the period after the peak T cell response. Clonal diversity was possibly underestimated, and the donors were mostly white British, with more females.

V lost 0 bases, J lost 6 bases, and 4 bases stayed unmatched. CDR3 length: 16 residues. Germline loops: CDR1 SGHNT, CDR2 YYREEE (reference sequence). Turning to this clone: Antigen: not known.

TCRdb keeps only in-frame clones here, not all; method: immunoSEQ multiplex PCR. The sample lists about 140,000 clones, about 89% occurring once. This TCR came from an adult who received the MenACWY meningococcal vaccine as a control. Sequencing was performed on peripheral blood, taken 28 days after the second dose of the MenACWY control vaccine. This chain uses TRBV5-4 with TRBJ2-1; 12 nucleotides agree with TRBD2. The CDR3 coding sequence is TGTGCCAGCAGCTTGGAGGGACTAGCGGGCCCCAATGAGCAGTTCTTC. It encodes CASSLEGLAGPNEQFF.